These 2 T cell receptor beta chains originate from one sample sequenced in a study of Graves' ophthalmopathy and Graves' hyperthyroidism. Using RNA transcripts, the TCR beta CDR3 regions were amplified. HTBI-primed RT-PCR formed the first round, and a multiplex PCR formed the second. TCRdb ran MiXCR on the multiplex PCR reads and lists one entry per CDR3 protein. Of almost 400,000 distinct CDR3 sequences detected, around 18% appear once; the ten largest clones hold around 1.5%. The sample consisted of peripheral blood. The receptors come from a young woman with Graves' ophthalmopathy.

The sample holds many counts of this clonotype. The chain recombines TRBV9 with TRBJ2-7; no clear D gene. This CDR3 spans 13 amino acids. Germline CDR1 SGDLS, CDR2 YYNGEE. Trimming stripped 0 bases from V and 5 bases from J, with 9 bases between. This CDR3 reads CASSVVPGNEQYF. The CDR3 DNA reads as TGTGCCAGCAGCGTAGTTCCGGGCAACGAGCAGTACTTC.

In this sample, this clonotype turned up many times. The chain is built from TRBV7-3 and TRBJ2-2; no clear D gene. V lost 5 bases and J lost 3, with 13 bases in between. Looked up from germline, CDR1 is SGHTA and CDR2 is FQGTGA. The length of the CDR3 is 15 residues. CDR3 in amino acids: CASSPYGYDTGELFF. DNA of the CDR3: TGTGCCAGCAGCCCCTACGGCTACGACACCGGGGAGCTGTTTTTT.